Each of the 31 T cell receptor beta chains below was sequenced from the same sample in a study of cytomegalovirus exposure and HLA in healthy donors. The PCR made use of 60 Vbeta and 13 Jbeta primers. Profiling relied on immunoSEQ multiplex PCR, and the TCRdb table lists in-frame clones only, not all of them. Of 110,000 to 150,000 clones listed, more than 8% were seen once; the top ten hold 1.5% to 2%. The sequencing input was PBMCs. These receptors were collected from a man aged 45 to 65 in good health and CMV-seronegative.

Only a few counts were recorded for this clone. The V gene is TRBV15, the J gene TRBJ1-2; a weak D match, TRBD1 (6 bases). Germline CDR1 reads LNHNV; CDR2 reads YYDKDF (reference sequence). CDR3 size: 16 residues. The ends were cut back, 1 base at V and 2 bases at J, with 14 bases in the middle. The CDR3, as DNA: TGTGCCACCAGCAGAGGGGGACAAGACACAAACTATGGCTACACCTTC. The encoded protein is CATSRGGQDTNYGYTF. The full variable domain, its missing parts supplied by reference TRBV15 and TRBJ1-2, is DAMVIQNPRYQVTQFGKPVTLSCSQTLNHNVMYWYQQKSSQAPKLLFHYYDKDFNNEADTPDNFQSRRPNTSFCFLDIRSPGLGDTAMYLCATSRGGQDTNYGYTFGSGTRLTVV.

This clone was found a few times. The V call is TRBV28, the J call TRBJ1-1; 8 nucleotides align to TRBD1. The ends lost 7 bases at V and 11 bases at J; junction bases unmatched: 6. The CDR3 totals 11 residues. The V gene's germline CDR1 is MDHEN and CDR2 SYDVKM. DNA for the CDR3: TGTGCCAGCAATACAGACAGGGGTGCTTTCTTT. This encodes CASNTDRGAFF.

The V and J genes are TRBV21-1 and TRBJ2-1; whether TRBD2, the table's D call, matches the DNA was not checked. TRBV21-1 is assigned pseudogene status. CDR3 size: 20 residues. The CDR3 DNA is TGTGCCAGCAGCAAAATGGGACTAGCGGGGGTCCTGAGCTCCTACAATGAGCAGTTCTTC. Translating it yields CASSKMGLAGVLSSYNEQFF.

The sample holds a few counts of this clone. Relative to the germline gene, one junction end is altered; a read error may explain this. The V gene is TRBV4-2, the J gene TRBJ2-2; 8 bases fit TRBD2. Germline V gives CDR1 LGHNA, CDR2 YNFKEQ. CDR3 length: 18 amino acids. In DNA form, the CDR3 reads TGTGCCAGCAGCCTCACATCGGGGGGGGACGGCCCCACCCGGGAGCTGTTTTTT. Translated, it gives CASSLTSGGDGPTRELFF.

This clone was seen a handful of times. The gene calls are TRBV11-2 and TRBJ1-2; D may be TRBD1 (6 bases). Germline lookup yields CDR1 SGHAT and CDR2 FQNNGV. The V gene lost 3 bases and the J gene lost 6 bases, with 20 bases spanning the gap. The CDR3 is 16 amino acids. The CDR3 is CASSFARAGVPNGYTF. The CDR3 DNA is TGTGCCAGCAGCTTTGCCCGGGCAGGGGTGCCTAATGGCTACACCTTC.

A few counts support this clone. The CDR3 sequence is CASSLPQDSSKYF. CDR3 DNA: TGTGCCAGCAGTTTACCCCAGGACAGTTCTAAGTACTTC. The V gene is TRBV28, the J gene TRBJ2-7; D might be TRBD1 (6 bases). CDR3 length equals 13 residues. With 2 bases removed from V and 11 bases from J, the gap between germline ends came to 16 bases. In germline, CDR1 is MDHEN, CDR2 SYDVKM.

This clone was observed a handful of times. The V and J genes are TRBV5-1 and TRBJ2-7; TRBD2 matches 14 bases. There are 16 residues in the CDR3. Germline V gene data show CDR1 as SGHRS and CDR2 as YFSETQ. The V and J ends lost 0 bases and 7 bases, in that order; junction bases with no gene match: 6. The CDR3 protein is CASSLVGTSGSGEQYF. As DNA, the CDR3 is TGCGCCAGCAGCTTGGTAGGGACTAGCGGGAGTGGGGAGCAGTACTTC.

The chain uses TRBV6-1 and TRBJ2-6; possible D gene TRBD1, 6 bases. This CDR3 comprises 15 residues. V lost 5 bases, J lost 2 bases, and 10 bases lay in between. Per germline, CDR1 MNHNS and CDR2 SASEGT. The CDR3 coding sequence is TGTGCCAGCAGTATACAGGGTGCTGGGGCCAACGTCCTGACTTTC. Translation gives CASSIQGAGANVLTF.

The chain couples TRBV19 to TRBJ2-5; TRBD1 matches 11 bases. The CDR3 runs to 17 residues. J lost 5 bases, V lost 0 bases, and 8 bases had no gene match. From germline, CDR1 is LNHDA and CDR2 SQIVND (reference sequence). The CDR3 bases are TGTGCCAGTAGTATAGACAACGGACAGGGGGCAAGGGAGACCCAGTACTTC. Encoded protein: CASSIDNGQGARETQYF.

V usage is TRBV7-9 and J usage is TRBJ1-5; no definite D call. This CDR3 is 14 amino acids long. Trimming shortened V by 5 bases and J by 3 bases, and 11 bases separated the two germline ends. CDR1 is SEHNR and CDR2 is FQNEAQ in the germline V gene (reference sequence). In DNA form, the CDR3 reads TGTGCCAGCAGCCAGGCGGGGAACAATCAGCCCCAGCATTTT. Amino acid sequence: CASSQAGNNQPQHF.

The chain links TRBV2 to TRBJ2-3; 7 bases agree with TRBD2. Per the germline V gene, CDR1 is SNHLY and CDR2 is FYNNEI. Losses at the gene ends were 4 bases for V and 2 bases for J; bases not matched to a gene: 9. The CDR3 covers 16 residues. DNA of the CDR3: TGTGCCAGCAGTGCATCAACTAGCGCCAACACAGATACGCAGTATTTT. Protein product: CASSASTSANTDTQYF.

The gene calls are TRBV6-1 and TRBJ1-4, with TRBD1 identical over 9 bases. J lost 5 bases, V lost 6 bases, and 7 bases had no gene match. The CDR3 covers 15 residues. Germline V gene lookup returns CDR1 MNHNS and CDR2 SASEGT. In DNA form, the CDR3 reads TGTGCCAGCAGAGTTGCCGGGACAGGGAATGAAAAACTGTTTTTT. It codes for CASRVAGTGNEKLFF.

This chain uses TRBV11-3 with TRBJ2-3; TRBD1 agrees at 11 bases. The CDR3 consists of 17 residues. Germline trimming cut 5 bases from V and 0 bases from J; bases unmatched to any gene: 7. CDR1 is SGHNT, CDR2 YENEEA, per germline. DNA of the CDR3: TGTGCCAGCAGCAACTACGGACAGGGGGCTAGCACAGATACGCAGTATTTT. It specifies CASSNYGQGASTDTQYF. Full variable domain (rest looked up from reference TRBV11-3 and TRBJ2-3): EAGVVQSPRYKIIEKKQPVAFWCNPISGHNTLYWYLQNLGQGPELLIRYENEEAVDDSQLPKDRFSAERLKGVDSTLKIQPAELGDSAVYLCASSNYGQGASTDTQYFGPGTRLTVL.

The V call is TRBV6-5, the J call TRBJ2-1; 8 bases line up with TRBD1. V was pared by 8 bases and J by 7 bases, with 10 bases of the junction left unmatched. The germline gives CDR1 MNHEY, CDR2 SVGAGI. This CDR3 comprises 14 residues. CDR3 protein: CASRGTGRRNEQFF. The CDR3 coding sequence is TGTGCCAGCCGAGGGACAGGTCGGAGGAATGAGCAGTTCTTC.

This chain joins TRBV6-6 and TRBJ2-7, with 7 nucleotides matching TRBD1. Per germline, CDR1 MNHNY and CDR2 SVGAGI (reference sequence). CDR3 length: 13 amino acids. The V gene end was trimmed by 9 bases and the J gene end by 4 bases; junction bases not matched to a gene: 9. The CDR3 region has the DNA TGTGCCAGTATGGACAGGACCAATTACGAGCAGTACTTC. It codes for CASMDRTNYEQYF.

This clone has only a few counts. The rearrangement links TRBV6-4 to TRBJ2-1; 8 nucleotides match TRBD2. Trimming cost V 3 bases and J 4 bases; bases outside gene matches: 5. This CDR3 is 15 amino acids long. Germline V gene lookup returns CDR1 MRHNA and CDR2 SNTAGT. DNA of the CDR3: TGTGCCAGCAGTGATAGTAGCGGGGATTACAATGAGCAGTTCTTC. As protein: CASSDSSGDYNEQFF.

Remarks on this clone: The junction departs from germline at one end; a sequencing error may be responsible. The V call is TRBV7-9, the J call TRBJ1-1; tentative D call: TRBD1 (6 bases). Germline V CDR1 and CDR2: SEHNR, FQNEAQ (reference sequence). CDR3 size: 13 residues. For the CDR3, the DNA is TGTGCCAGAAGCTTAGATCCAGAGACAGGTTGCTTCTTT. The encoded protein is CARSLDPETGCFF.

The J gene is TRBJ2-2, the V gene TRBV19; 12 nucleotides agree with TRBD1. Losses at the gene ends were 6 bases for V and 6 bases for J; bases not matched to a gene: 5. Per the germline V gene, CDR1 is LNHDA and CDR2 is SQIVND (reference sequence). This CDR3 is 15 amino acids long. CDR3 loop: CASSRGQGASGELFF. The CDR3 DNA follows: TGTGCCAGTAGCCGGGGACAGGGGGCATCCGGGGAGCTGTTTTTT.

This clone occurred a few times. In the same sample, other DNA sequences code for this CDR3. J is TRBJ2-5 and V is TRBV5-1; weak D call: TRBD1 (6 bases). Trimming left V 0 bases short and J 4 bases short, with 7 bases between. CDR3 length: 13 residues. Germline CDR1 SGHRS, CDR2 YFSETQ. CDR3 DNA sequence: TGCGCCAGCAGCTTGGGCAGGGGAGAGACCCAGTACTTC. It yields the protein CASSLGRGETQYF.

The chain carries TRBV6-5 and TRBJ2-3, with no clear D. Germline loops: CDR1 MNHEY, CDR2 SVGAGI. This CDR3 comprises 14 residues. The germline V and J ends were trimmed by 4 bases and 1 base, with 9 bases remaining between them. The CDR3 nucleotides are TGTGCCAGCAGTTCCCCCCGAGGCACAGATACGCAGTATTTT. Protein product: CASSSPRGTDTQYF.

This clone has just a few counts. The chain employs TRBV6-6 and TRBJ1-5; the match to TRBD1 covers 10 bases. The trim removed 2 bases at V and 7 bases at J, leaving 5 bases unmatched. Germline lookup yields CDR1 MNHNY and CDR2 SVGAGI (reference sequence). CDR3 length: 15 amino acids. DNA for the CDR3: TGTGCCAGCAGTTACGGACAGGGGGGCGAGCAGCCCCAGCATTTT. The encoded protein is CASSYGQGGEQPQHF.

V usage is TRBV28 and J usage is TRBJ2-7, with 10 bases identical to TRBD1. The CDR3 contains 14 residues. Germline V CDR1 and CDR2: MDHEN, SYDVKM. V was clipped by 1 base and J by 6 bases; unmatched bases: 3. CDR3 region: CASSLFRDRGEQYF. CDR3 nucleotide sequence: TGTGCCAGCAGTTTATTCCGGGACAGGGGCGAGCAGTACTTC.

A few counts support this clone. In DNA, the CDR3 is TGCGCCAGCCGCCCGGGGGTTAATTCACCCCTCCACTTT. It is translated as CASRPGVNSPLHF. The chain links TRBV5-1 to TRBJ1-6; perhaps TRBD1 as D (5 bases). The V and J ends lost 7 bases and 6 bases respectively, with 11 bases between them. The CDR3 contains 13 residues. Germline-derived CDR1 and CDR2 are SGHRS and YFSETQ.

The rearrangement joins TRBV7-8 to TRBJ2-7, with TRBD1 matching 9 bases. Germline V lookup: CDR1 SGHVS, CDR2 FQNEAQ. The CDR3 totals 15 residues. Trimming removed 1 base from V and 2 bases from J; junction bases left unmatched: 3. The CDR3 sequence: CASSLGQGGPYEQYF. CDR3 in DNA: TGTGCCAGCAGCTTAGGACAGGGGGGACCCTACGAGCAGTACTTC.

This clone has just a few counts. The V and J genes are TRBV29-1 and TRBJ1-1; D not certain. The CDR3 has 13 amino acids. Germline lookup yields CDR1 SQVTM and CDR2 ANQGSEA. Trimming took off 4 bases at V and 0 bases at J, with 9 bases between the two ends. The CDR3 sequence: CSVGGRLNTEAFF. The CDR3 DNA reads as TGCAGCGTTGGCGGGCGCCTGAACACTGAAGCTTTCTTT. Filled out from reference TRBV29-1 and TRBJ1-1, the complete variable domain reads SAVISQKPSRDICQRGTSLTIQCQVDSQVTMMFWYRQQPGQSLTLIATANQGSEATYESGFVIDKFPISRPNLTFSTLTVSNMSPEDSSIYLCSVGGRLNTEAFFGQGTRLTVV.

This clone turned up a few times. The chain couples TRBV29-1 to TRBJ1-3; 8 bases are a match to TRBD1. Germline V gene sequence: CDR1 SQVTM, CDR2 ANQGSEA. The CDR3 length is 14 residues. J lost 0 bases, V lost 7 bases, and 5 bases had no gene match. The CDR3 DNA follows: TGCAGCGCGAGACAGGGGAGCTCTGGAAACACCATATATTTT. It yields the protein CSARQGSSGNTIYF.

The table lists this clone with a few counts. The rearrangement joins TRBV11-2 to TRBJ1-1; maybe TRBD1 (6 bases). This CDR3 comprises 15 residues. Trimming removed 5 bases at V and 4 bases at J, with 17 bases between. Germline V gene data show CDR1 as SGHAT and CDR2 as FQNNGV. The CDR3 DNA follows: TGTGCCAGCAGCCGCTCCGGGGGGCTAGGCACTGAAGCTTTCTTT. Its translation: CASSRSGGLGTEAFF.

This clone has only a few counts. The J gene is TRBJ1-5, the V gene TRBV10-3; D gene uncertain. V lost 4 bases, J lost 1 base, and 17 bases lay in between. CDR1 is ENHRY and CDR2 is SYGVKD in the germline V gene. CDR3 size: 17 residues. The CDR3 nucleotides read TGTGCCATCAGTGCTTCTCCAGGCGGGGAGAGCAATCAGCCCCAGCATTTT. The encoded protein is CAISASPGGESNQPQHF.

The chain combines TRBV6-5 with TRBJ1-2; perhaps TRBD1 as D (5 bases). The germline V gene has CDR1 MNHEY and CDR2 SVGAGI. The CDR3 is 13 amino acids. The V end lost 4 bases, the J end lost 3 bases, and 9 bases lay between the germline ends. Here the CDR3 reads CASSLQADYGYTF. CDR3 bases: TGTGCCAGCAGTTTACAGGCAGACTATGGCTACACCTTC.

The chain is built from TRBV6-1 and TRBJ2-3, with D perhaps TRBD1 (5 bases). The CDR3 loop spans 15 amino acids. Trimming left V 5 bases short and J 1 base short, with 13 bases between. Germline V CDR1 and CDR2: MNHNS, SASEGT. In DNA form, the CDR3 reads TGTGCCAGCAGTCCTCCCGGACACCGCACAGATACGCAGTATTTT. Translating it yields CASSPPGHRTDTQYF.

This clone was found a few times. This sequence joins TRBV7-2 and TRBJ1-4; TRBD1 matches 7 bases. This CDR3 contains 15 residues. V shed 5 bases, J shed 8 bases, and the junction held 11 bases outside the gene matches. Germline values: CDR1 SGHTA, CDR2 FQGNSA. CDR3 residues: CASSPGGRAGEKLFF. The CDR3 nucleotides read TGTGCCAGCAGCCCAGGGGGGCGGGCCGGGGAAAAACTGTTTTTT.